A selection of T cell receptor beta chains follows, all from one sample in a study of T cell changes during pregnancy in multiple sclerosis. Here immunoSEQ multiplex PCR was the method, and the copy in TCRdb shows in-frame clones only, minus some. The sample shows about 50,000 clones, around 93% of them seen only once. The sequencing used CD8+ T cells from peripheral blood mononuclear cells, collected in the first trimester of pregnancy. The source is a female donor with multiple sclerosis, enrolled in a pregnancy study. Each CDR3 is given with its conserved first and last residue. D genes are given only for firm matches.

v_call	d_call	j_call	cdr3_nt	cdr3_aa
TRBV27	TRBD1	TRBJ1-1	TGTGCCAGCAGTTCGGACAGGGCGAACACTGAAGCTTTCTTT	CASSSDRANTEAFF
TRBV19	TRBD1	TRBJ1-2	TGTGCCAGTAGCCCCGGGACAGGGGTCCACTATGGCTACACCTTC	CASSPGTGVHYGYTF
TRBV11-2	TRBD2	TRBJ2-7	TGTGCCAGCAGCCCCAGACCCCTTCTGGCGGGAGTATCCTACGAGCAGTACTTC	CASSPRPLLAGVSYEQYF
TRBV4-1	TRBD1	TRBJ1-1	TGCGCCAGCAGCCATGTACAGGGGGCGGGCACTGAAGCTTTCTTT	CASSHVQGAGTEAFF
TRBV7-2	TRBD2	TRBJ2-3	TGTGCCAGCAGCCTCGGACTAGCGGGGGCCACAGATACGCAGTATTTT	CASSLGLAGATDTQYF
TRBV9	TRBD2	TRBJ2-1	TGTGCCAGCAGCCCCGGGGGGTGGGGTCGGAAGTACAATGAGCAGTTCTTC	CASSPGGWGRKYNEQFF
TRBV28	.	TRBJ2-1	TGTGCCAGCAGTTTGGTGGGACTCCCTAACAATGAGCAGTTCTTC	CASSLVGLPNNEQFF
TRBV29-1	.	TRBJ1-2	TGCAGCGTTGAAGATCGAGGGTATGGCTACACCTTC	CSVEDRGYGYTF
TRBV5-8	.	TRBJ1-2	TGTGCCAGCAGCTTGGCAGCTAACTATGGCTACACCTTC	CASSLAANYGYTF
TRBV11-2	.	TRBJ1-3	TGTGCCAGCAGCTTATACAACTCTGGAAACACCATATATTTT	CASSLYNSGNTIYF
TRBV5-1	.	TRBJ2-7	TGCGCCAGCAGCTTGGGACTCCTTCACGAGCAGTACTTC	CASSLGLLHEQYF
TRBV4-1	TRBD2	TRBJ2-1	TGCGCCAGCAGCCCGAAACTTACTAGCGGGAGCGATGAGCAGTTCTTC	CASSPKLTSGSDEQFF
TRBV19	.	TRBJ2-1	TGTGCCAGTAGTATGTCGAACAGGAATGAGCAGTTCTTC	CASSMSNRNEQFF
TRBV7-9	TRBD1	TRBJ1-1	TGTGCCAGCAGCTTATATGGACAGGGGAACACTGAAGCTTTCTTT	CASSLYGQGNTEAFF
TRBV18	TRBD2	TRBJ2-3	TGTGCCAGCTCACCGGGGACTAGCGGAGCCACAGATACGCAGTATTTT	CASSPGTSGATDTQYF
TRBV7-9	TRBD1	TRBJ2-7	TGTGCCAGCAGCTTAGACAGGGGGTTCTCCTACGAGCAGTACTTC	CASSLDRGFSYEQYF
TRBV9	.	TRBJ1-1	TGTGCCAGCAGCGTAGGCGGGGACACTGAAGCTTTCTTT	CASSVGGDTEAFF
TRBV7-9	TRBD1	TRBJ1-4	TGTGCCAGCAGCTTAGCGGTGGAGGACAGGCGGAATGAAAAACTGTTTTTT	CASSLAVEDRRNEKLFF